These T cell receptor beta chains were read from a single sample in a study of CD8+CD57+ T cells in acquired aplastic anemia. In TCRdb, the reads were re-called with MiXCR into one record per CDR3 protein. The sample includes some 200,000 distinct CDR3 sequences, less than 60% seen only once; the top ten take more than 1.5%. The sequenced sample was sorted CD4+, CD8+, or CD8+CD57+ T cells (not recorded which) from PBMCs. The receptors were sampled from a human donor with aplastic anemia. Both conserved end residues are part of each CDR3. A D gene is named only where the DNA matches it firmly. Size is omitted from some rows. Given values are once, few, many or a class for expanded clones.

many	TRBV2	TRBD1	TRBJ2-6	CASRTGVGANVLTF	TGTGCCAGCAGGACAGGGGTTGGGGCCAACGTCCTGACTTTC
many	TRBV12-3/TRBV12-4	.	TRBJ1-1	CASTLNRGGNTEAFF	TGTGCCAGCACTCTTAACCGGGGAGGGAACACTGAAGCTTTCTTT
.	TRBV19	.	TRBJ2-5	CASSRIGGSPETQYF	TGTGCCAGTAGTCGAATCGGGGGATCTCCGGAGACCCAGTACTTC
.	TRBV15	TRBD2	TRBJ2-7	CATSSEFSGTSYYEQYF	TGTGCCACCAGCAGTGAGTTTTCCGGGACTAGCTATTACGAGCAGTACTTC
.	TRBV29-1	.	TRBJ2-3	CSVGANNPTDTQYF	TGCAGCGTTGGGGCGAATAACCCCACAGATACGCAGTATTTT
.	TRBV7-8	.	TRBJ1-5	CASSAGAAISNQPQHF	TGTGCCAGCAGCGCCGGGGCTGCTATTAGCAATCAGCCCCAGCATTTT
many	TRBV5-1	TRBD2	TRBJ2-1	CASSGSGGSSSYNEQFF	TGCGCCAGCAGCGGAAGCGGGGGGTCAAGCTCCTACAATGAGCAGTTCTTC
.	TRBV20-1	TRBD2	TRBJ2-1	CSARGLAGGNEQFF	TGCAGTGCAAGGGGACTAGCGGGAGGCAATGAGCAGTTCTTC
.	TRBV12-3/TRBV12-4	.	TRBJ1-1	CASLIPGQSTEAFF	TGTGCCAGCCTTATACCAGGGCAGAGCACTGAAGCTTTCTTT
many	TRBV20-1	.	TRBJ2-2	CSALGGGGDSGELFF	TGCAGTGCTCTCGGGGGTGGGGGTGACTCCGGGGAGCTGTTTTTT